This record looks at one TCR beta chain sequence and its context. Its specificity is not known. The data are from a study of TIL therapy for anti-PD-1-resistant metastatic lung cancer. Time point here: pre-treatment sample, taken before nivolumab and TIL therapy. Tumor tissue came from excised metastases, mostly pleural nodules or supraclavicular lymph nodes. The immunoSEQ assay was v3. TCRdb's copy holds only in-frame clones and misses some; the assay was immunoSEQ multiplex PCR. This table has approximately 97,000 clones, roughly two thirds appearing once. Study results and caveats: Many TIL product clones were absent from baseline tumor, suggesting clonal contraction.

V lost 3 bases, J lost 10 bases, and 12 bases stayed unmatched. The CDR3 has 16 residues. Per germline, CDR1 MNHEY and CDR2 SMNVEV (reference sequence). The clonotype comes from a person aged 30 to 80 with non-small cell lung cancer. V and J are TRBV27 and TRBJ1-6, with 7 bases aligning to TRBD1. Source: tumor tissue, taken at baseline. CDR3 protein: CASSFIQGGGGSPLHF. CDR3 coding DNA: TGTGCCAGCAGTTTCATCCAGGGGGGAGGTGGCTCACCCCTCCACTTT.